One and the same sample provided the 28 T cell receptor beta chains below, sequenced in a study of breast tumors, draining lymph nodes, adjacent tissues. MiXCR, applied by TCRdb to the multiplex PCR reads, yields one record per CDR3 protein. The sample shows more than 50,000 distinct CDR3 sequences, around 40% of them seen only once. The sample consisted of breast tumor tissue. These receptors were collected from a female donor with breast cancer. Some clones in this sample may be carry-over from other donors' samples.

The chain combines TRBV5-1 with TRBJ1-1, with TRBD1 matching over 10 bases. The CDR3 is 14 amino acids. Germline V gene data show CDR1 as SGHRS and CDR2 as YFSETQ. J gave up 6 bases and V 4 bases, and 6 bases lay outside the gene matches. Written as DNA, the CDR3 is TGCGCCAGCAGCCGGGACAGGGGAGTCTCTGAAGCTTTCTTT. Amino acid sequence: CASSRDRGVSEAFF.

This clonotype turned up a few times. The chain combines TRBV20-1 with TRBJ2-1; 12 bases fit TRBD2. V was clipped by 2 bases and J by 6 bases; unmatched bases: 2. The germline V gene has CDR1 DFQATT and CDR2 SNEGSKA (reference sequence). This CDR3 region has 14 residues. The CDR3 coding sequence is TGCAGTGCTAGAACTAGCGGGAGGACCAATGAGCAGTTCTTC. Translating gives CSARTSGRTNEQFF.

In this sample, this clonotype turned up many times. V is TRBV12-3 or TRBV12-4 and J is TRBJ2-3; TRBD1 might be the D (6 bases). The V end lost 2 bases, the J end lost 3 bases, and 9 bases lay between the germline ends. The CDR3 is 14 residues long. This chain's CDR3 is CASSLSDRTDTQYF. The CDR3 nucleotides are TGTGCCAGCAGTTTATCAGACAGGACAGATACGCAGTATTTT.

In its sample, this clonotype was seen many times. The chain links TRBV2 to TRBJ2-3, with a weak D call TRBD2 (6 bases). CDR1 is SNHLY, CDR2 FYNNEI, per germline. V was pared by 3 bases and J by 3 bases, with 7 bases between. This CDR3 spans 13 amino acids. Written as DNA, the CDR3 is TGTGCCAGCAGTGAGGGGGGTACAGATACGCAGTATTTT. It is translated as CASSEGGTDTQYF.

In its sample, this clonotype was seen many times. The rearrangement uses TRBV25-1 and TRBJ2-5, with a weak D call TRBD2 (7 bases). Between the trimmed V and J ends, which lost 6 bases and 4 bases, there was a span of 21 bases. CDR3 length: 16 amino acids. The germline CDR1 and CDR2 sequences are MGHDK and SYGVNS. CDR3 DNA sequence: TGTGCCAGCAGCCGGGAAGGGGGAGGGTTAGGAGAGACCCAGTACTTC. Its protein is CASSREGGGLGETQYF.

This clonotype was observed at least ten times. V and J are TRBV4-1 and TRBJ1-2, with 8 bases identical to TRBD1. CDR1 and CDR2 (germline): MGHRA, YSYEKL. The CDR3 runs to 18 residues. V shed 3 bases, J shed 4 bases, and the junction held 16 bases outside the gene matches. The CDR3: CASSHTPEDGQGGYGYTF. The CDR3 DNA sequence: TGCGCCAGCAGCCACACCCCCGAGGATGGACAGGGTGGCTATGGCTACACCTTC.

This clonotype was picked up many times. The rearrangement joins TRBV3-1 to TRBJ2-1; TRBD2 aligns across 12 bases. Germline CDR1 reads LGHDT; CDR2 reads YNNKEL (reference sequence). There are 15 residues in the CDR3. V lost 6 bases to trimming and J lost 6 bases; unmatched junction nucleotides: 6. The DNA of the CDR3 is TGTGCCAGCAGTCTAGCGGGAGGGCCTAGCAATGAGCAGTTCTTC. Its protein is CASSLAGGPSNEQFF.

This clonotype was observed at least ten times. DNA for the CDR3: TGTGCCAGCAGCTTGGAGACGGGAGGCGAGCAGTACTTC. It is translated as CASSLETGGEQYF. V gene TRBV5-8 combines with J gene TRBJ2-7, with 7 positions matching TRBD2. The V gene's germline CDR1 is SGHTS and CDR2 YDEGEE. Trimming took 0 bases from V and 6 from J; bases not matched to a gene: 3. The CDR3 totals 13 residues.

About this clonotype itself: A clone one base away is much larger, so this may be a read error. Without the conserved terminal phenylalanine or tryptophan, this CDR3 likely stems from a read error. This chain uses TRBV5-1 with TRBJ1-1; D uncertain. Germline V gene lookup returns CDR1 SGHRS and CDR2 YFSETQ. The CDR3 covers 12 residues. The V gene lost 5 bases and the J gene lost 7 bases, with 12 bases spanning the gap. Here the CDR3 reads CASSDRTREAFC. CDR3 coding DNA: TGCGCCAGCAGTGATAGGACCCGTGAAGCTTTCTGT.

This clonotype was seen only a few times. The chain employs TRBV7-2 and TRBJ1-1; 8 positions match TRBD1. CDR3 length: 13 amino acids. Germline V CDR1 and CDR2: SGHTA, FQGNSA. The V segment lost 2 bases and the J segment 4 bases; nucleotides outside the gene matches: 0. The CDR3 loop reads CASSLTGGTEAFF. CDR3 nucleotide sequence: TGTGCCAGCAGCTTAACAGGGGGCACTGAAGCTTTCTTT.

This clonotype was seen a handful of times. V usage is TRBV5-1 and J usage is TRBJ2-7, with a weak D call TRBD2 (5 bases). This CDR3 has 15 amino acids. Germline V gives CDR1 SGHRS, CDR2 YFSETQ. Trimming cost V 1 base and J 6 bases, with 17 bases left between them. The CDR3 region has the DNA TGCGCCAGCAGCTTGACACCGGGATCCGTCGTCGAGCAGTACTTC. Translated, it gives CASSLTPGSVVEQYF.

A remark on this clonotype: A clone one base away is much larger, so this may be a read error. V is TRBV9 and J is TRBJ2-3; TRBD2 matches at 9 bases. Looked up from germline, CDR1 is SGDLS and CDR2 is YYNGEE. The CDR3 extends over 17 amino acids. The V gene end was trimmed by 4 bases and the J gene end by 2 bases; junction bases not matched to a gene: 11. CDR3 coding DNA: TGTGCCAGCAGCCCATTTTCGACTAGCGGTTACACAGATACGCAGTATTTT. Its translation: CASSPFSTSGYTDTQYF.

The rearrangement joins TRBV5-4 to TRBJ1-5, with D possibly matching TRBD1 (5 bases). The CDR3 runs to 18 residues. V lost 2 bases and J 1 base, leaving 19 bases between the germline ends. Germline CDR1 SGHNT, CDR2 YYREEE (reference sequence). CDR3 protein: CASSFGRPPGASNQPQHF. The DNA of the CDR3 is TGTGCCAGCAGCTTCGGACGGCCGCCTGGGGCAAGCAATCAGCCCCAGCATTTT.

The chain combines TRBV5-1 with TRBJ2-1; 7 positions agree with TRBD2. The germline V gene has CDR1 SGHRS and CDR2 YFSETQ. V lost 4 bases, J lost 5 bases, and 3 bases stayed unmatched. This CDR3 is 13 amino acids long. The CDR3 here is CASSRGENNEQFF. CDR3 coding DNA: TGCGCCAGCAGCCGGGGGGAGAACAATGAGCAGTTCTTC. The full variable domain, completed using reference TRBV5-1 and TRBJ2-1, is KAGVTQTPRYLIKTRGQQVTLSCSPISGHRSVSWYQQTPGQGLQFLFEYFSETQRNKGNFPGRFSGRQFSNSRSEMNVSTLELGDSALYLCASSRGENNEQFFGPGTRLTVL.

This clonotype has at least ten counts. CDR3 loop: CSASPSGRVRNEQFF. CDR3 in DNA: TGCAGTGCTAGCCCTAGCGGCAGGGTCCGAAATGAGCAGTTCTTC. This chain links TRBV20-1 with TRBJ2-1; 7 nucleotides line up with TRBD2. CDR3 length equals 15 residues. With V trimmed by 3 bases and J by 7 bases, 12 bases remained unmatched. The germline gives CDR1 DFQATT, CDR2 SNEGSKA (reference sequence).

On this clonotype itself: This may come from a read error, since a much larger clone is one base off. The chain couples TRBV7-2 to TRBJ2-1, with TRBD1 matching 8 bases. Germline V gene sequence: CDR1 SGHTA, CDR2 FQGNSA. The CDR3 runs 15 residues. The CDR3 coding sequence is TGTGCCAGCAGCTTTACCGGGACAGGATACAATGAGCAGCTCTTC. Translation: CASSFTGTGYNEQLF.

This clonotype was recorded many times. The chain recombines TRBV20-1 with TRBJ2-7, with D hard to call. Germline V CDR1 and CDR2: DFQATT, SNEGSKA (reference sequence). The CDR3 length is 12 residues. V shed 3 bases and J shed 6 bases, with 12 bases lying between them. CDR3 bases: TGCAGTGCTAGTCCTTCGGGTGCCGAGCAGTACTTC. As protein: CSASPSGAEQYF.

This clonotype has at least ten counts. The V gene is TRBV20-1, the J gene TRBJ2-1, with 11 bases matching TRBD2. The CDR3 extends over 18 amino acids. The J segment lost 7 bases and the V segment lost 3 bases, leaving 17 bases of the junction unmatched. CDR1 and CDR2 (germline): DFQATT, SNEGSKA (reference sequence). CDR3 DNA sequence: TGCAGTGCTAGGGACTTTAGCGGGAGGGCTTCCTCGTCTAATGAGCAGTTCTTC. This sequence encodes CSARDFSGRASSSNEQFF.

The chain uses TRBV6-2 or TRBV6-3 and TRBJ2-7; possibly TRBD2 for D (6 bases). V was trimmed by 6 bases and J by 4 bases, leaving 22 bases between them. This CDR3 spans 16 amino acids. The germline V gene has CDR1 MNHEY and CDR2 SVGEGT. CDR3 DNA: TGTGCCAGCAGACCTGGGGGGTCTACAGGCGTTTACGAGCAGTACTTC. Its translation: CASRPGGSTGVYEQYF.

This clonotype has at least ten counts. The CDR3 spells CASSLALAGATDTQYF. The CDR3 DNA reads as TGCGCCAGCAGCTTGGCTCTAGCGGGAGCCACAGATACGCAGTATTTT. The J gene is TRBJ2-3, the V gene TRBV5-1, with 10 nucleotides matching TRBD2. Looked up from germline, CDR1 is SGHRS and CDR2 is YFSETQ. This CDR3 spans 16 amino acids. After removal of 0 bases from V and 2 bases from J, the junction contained 3 bases not matched to a gene.

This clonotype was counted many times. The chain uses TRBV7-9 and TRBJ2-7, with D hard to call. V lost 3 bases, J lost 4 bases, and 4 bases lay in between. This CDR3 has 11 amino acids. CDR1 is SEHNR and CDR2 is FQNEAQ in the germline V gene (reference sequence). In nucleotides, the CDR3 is TGTGCCAGCAGCTTGGAGTACGAGCAGTACTTC. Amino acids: CASSLEYEQYF.

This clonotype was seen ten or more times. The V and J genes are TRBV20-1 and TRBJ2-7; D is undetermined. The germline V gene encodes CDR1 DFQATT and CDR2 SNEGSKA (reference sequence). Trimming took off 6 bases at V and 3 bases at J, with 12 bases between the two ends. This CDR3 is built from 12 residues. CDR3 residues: CSASPRGYEQYF. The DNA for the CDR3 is TGCAGTGCAAGCCCCCGAGGCTACGAGCAGTACTTC.

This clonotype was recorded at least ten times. CDR3 sequence reads: CASSQGPEQYF. CDR3 DNA sequence: TGTGCCAGCAGCCAGGGGCCAGAGCAGTACTTC. The genes are TRBV3-1 and TRBJ2-7; D is possibly TRBD1 (5 bases). Germline V gene lookup returns CDR1 LGHDT and CDR2 YNNKEL (reference sequence). This CDR3 comprises 11 residues. Between the trimmed V and J ends, which lost 3 bases and 7 bases, there was a span of 7 bases.

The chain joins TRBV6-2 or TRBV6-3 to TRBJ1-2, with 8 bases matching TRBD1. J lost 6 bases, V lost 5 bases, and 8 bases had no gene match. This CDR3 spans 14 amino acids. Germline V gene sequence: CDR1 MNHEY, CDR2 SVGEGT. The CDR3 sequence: CASSEAVTGDGYTF. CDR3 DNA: TGTGCCAGCAGTGAAGCGGTGACAGGGGATGGCTACACCTTC.

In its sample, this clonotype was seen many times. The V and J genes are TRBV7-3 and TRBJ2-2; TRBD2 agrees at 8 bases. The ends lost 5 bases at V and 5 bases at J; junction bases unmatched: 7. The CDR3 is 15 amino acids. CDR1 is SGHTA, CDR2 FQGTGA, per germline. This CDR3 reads CASSNRASGTGELFF. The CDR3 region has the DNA TGTGCCAGCAGCAACCGGGCTAGCGGGACCGGGGAGCTGTTTTTT.

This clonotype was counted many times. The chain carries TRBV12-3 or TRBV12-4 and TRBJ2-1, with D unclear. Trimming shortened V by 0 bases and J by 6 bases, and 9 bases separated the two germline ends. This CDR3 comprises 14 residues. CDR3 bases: TGTGCCAGCAGTTTAGCTGCCCGAGGCAATGAGCAGTTCTTC. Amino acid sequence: CASSLAARGNEQFF.

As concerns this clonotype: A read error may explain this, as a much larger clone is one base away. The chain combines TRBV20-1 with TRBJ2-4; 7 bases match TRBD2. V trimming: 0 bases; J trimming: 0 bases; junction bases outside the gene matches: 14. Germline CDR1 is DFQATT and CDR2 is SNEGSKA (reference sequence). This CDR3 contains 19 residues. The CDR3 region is CSARDIRGGAGLAKNIQYF. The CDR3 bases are TGCAGTGCTAGAGATATTAGGGGCGGAGCGGGACTAGCCAAAAACATTCAGTACTTC.

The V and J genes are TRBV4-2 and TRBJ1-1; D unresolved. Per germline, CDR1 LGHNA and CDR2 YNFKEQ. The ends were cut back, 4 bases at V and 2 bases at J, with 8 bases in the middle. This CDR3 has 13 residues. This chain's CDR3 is CASSPTGNTEAFF. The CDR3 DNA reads TGTGCCAGCAGCCCGACCGGAAACACTGAAGCTTTCTTT.